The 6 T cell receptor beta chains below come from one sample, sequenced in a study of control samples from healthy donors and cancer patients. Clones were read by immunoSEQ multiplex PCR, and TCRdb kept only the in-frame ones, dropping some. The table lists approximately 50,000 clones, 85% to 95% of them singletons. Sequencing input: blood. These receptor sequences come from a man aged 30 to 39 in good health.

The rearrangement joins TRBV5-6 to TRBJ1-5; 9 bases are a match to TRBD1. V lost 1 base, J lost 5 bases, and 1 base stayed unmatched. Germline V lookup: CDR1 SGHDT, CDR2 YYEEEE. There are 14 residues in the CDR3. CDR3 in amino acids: CASSLTGGDQPQHF. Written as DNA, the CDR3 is TGTGCCAGCAGCTTGACAGGGGGCGATCAGCCCCAGCATTTT.

For the CDR3, the DNA is TGTGCCAGCAGCTTGATGGGGGCGAGGAGAGAGACCCAGTACTTC. Protein product: CASSLMGARRETQYF. The chain joins TRBV11-2 to TRBJ2-5; D is possibly TRBD1 (6 bases). The CDR3 is 15 residues long. Germline lookup yields CDR1 SGHAT and CDR2 FQNNGV. V shed 3 bases and J shed 4 bases, with 15 bases lying between them.

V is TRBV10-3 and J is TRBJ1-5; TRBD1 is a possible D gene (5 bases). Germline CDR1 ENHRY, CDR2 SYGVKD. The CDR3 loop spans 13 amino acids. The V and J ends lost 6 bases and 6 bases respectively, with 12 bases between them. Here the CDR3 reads CAISEGSGQPQHF. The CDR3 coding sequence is TGTGCCATCAGCGAGGGGTCGGGTCAGCCCCAGCATTTT.

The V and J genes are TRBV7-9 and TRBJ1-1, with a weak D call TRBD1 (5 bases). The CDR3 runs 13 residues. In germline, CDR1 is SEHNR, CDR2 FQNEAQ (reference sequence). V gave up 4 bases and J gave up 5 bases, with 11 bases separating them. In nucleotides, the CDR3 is TGTGCCAGCAGCTCTCAGGGAGGGACTGAAGCTTTCTTT. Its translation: CASSSQGGTEAFF.

In DNA form, the CDR3 reads TGTGCCAGCAGCTTATGGGGGGGGCGTAGCAATCAGCCCCAGCATTTT. As protein: CASSLWGGRSNQPQHF. The genes are TRBV7-2 and TRBJ1-5; TRBD1 might be the D (6 bases). CDR3 length: 16 amino acids. The V end was cut by 2 bases, the J end by 0 bases, with 11 bases between. Germline CDR1 SGHTA, CDR2 FQGNSA.

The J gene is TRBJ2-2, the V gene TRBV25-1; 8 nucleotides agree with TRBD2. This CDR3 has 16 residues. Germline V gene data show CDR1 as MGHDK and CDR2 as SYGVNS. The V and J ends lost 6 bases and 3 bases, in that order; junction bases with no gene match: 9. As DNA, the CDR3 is TGTGCCAGCAGCGTCACTAGCGGCCCGTACACCGGGGAGCTGTTTTTT. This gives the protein CASSVTSGPYTGELFF.